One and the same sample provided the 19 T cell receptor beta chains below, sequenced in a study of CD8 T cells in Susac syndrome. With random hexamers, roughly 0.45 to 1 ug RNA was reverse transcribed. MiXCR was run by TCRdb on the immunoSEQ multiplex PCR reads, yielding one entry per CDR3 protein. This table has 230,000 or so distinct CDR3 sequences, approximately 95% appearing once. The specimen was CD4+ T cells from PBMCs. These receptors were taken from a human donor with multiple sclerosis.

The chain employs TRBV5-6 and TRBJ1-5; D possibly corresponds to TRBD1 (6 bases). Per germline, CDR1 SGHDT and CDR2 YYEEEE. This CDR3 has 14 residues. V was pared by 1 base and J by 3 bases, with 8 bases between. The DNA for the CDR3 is TGTGCCAGCAGCTTGTGGGACATCAATCAGCCCCAGCATTTT. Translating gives CASSLWDINQPQHF.

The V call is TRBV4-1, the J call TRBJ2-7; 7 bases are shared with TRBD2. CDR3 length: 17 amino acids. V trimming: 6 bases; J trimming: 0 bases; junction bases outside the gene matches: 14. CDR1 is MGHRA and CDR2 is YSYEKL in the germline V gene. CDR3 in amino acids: CASSGHGTGGSSYEQYF. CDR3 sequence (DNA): TGCGCCAGCAGTGGCCACGGGACTGGCGGGAGCTCCTACGAGCAGTACTTC.

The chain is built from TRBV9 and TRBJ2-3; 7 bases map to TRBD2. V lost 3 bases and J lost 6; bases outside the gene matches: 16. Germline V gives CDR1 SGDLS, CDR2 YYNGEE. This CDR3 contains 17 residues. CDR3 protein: CASSAPGSGARGDTQYF. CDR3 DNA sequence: TGTGCCAGCAGCGCCCCCGGGAGCGGGGCCCGTGGGGATACGCAGTATTTT.

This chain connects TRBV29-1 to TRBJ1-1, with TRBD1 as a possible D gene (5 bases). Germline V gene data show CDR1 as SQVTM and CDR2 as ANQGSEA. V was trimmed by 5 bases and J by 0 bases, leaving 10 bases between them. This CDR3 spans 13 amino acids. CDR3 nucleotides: TGCAGCGTTATCAGACAGCTGAACACTGAAGCTTTCTTT. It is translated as CSVIRQLNTEAFF.

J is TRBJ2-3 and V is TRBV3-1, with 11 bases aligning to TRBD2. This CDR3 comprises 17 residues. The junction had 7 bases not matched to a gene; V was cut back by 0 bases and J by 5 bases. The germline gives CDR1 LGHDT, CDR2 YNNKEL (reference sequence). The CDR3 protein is CASSQDYSLAGGDTQYF. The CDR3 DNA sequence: TGTGCCAGCAGCCAAGACTACTCCCTAGCGGGGGGAGATACGCAGTATTTT.

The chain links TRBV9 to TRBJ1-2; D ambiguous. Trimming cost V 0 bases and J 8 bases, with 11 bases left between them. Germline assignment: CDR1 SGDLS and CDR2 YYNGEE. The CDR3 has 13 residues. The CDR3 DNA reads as TGTGCCAGCAGCGTAGCTGGAAGGAACGGCTACACCTTC. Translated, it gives CASSVAGRNGYTF.

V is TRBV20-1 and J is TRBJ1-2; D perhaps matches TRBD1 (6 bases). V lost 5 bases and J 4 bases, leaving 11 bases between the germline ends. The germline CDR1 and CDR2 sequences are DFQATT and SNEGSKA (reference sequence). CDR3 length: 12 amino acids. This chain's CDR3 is CSALRGGYGYTF. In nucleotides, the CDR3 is TGCAGTGCTCTCAGGGGAGGCTATGGCTACACCTTC.

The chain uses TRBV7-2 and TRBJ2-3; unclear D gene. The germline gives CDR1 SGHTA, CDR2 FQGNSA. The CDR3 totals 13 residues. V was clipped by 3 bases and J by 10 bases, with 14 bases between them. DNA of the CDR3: TGTGCCAGCAGCTTGGGTCAACTCGAAGCGCAGTATTTT. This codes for CASSLGQLEAQYF. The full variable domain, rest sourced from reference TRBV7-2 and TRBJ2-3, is GAGVSQSPSNKVTEKGKDVELRCDPISGHTALYWYRQSLGQGLEFLIYFQGNSAPDKSGLPSDRFSAERTGGSVSTLTIQRTQQEDSAVYLCASSLGQLEAQYFGPGTRLTVL.

The CDR3 reads CATSGVARNTDTQYF. The CDR3 DNA is TGTGCCACCAGCGGGGTGGCCCGAAACACAGATACGCAGTATTTT. The chain couples TRBV15 to TRBJ2-3; D is undetermined. Germline V gene lookup returns CDR1 LNHNV and CDR2 YYDKDF (reference sequence). This CDR3 contains 15 residues. Trimming stripped 5 bases from V and 2 bases from J, with 14 bases between.

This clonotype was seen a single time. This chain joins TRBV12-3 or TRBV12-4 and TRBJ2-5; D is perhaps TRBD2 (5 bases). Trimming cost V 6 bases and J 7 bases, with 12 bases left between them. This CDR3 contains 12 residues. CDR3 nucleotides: TGTGCCAGCAGCCCGGAGGTTGGGACCCAGTACTTC. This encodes CASSPEVGTQYF.

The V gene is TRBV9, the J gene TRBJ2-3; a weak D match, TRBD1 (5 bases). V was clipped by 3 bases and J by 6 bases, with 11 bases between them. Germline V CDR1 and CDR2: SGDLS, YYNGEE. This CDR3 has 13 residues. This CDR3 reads CASSGGAEDTQYF. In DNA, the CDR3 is TGTGCCAGCAGCGGTGGGGCGGAGGATACGCAGTATTTT.

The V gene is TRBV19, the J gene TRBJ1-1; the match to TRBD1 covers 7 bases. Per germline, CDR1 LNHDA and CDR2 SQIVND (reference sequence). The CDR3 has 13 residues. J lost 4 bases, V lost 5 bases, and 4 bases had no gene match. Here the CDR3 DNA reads TGTGCCAGTAGTCATACAGGGGTCACTGAAGCTTTCTTT. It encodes CASSHTGVTEAFF.

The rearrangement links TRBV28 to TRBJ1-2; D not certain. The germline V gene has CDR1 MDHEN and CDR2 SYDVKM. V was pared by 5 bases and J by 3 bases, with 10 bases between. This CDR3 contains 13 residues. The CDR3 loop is CASSPPKDYGYTF. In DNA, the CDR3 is TGTGCCAGCAGTCCGCCCAAGGACTATGGCTACACCTTC.

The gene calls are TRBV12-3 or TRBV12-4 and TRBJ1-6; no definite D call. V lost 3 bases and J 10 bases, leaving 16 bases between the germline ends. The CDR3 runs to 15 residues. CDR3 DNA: TGTGCCAGCAGTTTGAGGGCCGGAGTTGAGTCACCCCTCCACTTT. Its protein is CASSLRAGVESPLHF.

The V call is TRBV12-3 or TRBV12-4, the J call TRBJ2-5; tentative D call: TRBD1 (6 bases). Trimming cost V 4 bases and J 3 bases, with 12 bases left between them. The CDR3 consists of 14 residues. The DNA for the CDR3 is TGTGCCAGCAGTTCCAGGGGTGGGGAAGAGACCCAGTACTTC. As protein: CASSSRGGEETQYF.

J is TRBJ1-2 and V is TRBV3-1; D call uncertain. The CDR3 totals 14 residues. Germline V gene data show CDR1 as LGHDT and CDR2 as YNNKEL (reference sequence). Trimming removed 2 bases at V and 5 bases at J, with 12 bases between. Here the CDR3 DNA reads TGTGCCAGCAGCCAACACAGCGGAGCGTATGGCTACACCTTC. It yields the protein CASSQHSGAYGYTF. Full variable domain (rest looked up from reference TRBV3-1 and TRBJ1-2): DTAVSQTPKYLVTQMGNDKSIKCEQNLGHDTMYWYKQDSKKFLKIMFSYNNKELIINETVPNRFSPKSPDKAHLNLHINSLELGDSAVYFCASSQHSGAYGYTFGSGTRLTVV.

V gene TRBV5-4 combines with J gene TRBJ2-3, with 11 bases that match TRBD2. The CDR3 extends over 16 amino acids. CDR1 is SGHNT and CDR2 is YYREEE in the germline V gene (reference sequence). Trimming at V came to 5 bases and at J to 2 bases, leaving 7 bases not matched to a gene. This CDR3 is CASRGGLADTTDTQYF. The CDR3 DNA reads TGTGCCAGCAGAGGGGGACTAGCGGACACCACAGATACGCAGTATTTT.

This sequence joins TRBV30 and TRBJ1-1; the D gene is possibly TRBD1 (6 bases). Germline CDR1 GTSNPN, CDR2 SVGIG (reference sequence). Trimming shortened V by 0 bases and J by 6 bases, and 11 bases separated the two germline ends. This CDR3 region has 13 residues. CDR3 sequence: CAWSVSGGAEAFF. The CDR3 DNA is TGTGCCTGGAGTGTCTCCGGGGGCGCTGAAGCTTTCTTT. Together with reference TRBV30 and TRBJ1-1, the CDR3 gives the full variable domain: SQTIHQWPATLVQPVGSPLSLECTVEGTSNPNLYWYRQAAGRGLQLLFYSVGIGQISSEVPQNLSASRPQDRQFILSSKKLLLSDSGFYLCAWSVSGGAEAFFGQGTRLTVV.

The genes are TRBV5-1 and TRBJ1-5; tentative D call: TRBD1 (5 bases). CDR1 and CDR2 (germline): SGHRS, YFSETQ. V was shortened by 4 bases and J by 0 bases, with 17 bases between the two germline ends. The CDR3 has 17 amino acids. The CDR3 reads CASSAGPTGDSNQPQHF. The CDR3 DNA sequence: TGCGCCAGCAGCGCGGGACCGACGGGTGATAGCAATCAGCCCCAGCATTTT.